These T cell receptor beta chains were read from a single sample in a study of cytomegalovirus exposure and HLA in healthy donors. Assay: immunoSEQ multiplex PCR; the TCRdb copy retains only in-frame clones and omits some. The sample shows about 140,000 clones, 65% to 85% of them seen only once. Sequencing was performed on PBMCs. These receptors originate from a man in his late teens or twenties in good health and CMV-seronegative. CDR3s include the opening cysteine and the closing phenylalanine or tryptophan. D genes are given only for firm matches. The size of a clone is reported for some rows only, either as once, few or many, or as a class for expanded clones.

cdr3_aa	cdr3_nt	clone_size	v_call	j_call	d_call
CASSSTGDLSYEQYF	TGTGCCAGCAGCTCGACGGGAGACCTCTCCTACGAGCAGTACTTC	.	TRBV7-6	TRBJ2-7	.
CASSFGGYSSYEQYF	TGTGCCAGCAGCTTTGGGGGCTATAGCTCCTACGAGCAGTACTTC	.	TRBV7-2	TRBJ2-7	.
CASSPSGLREKLFF	TGTGCCAGCAGCCCCAGCGGGCTTCGGGAAAAACTGTTTTTT	.	TRBV27	TRBJ1-4	.
CASSLGTEAGELFF	TGTGCCAGCAGTTTGGGGACAGAGGCCGGGGAGCTGTTTTTT	.	TRBV5-4	TRBJ2-2	TRBD1
CASTDRGLMNTEAFF	TGTGCCAGCACCGACAGGGGGCTTATGAACACTGAAGCTTTCTTT	.	TRBV7-8	TRBJ1-1	TRBD1
CAWSLGQGEYYGYTF	TGTGCCTGGAGTCTCGGACAGGGGGAATACTATGGCTACACCTTC	.	TRBV30	TRBJ1-2	TRBD1
CASSTGTGGTYEQYF	TGTGCCAGCAGTACCGGGACAGGGGGAACCTACGAGCAGTACTTC	once	TRBV6-1	TRBJ2-7	TRBD1
CATSRTHPGVKNIQYF	TGTGCCACCAGCAGGACACACCCAGGGGTTAAAAACATTCAGTACTTC	.	TRBV15	TRBJ2-4	.
CASSYLTGGRDTF	TGTGCCAGCAGTTACTTGACAGGGGGGAGGGACACCTTC	.	TRBV6-5	TRBJ1-2	TRBD1
CATSTPRTEVVGYTF	TGTGCCACCAGCACCCCTCGGACAGAGGTTGTTGGCTACACCTTC	.	TRBV15	TRBJ1-2	.
CASSPRGSSYNEQFF	TGTGCCAGCAGCCCCAGGGGAAGCTCCTACAATGAGCAGTTCTTC	.	TRBV7-2	TRBJ2-1	.
CASSEYVGHGNYGYTF	TGTGCCAGCAGTGAATACGTGGGGCACGGAAACTATGGCTACACCTTC	.	TRBV25-1	TRBJ1-2	.
CASSSGLRDTEAFF	TGCGCCAGCAGCTCCGGCCTCAGGGACACTGAAGCTTTCTTT	.	TRBV5-1	TRBJ1-1	.
CASSDLPGVMNTEAFF	TGTGCCAGCAGTGACCTCCCGGGGGTCATGAACACTGAAGCTTTCTTT	.	TRBV2	TRBJ1-1	.
CSVRETYEQYF	TGCAGCGTTCGGGAGACCTACGAGCAGTACTTC	.	TRBV29-1	TRBJ2-7	.
CAWSAFGQPQHF	TGTGCCTGGAGTGCCTTCGGGCAGCCCCAGCATTTT	.	TRBV30	TRBJ1-5	.
CASSKQGVSTGELFF	TGTGCCAGCAGTAAACAGGGGGTCTCTACCGGGGAGCTGTTTTTT	.	TRBV2	TRBJ2-2	TRBD1
CASSPDIYNYGYTF	TGTGCCAGCAGTCCCGACATTTACAACTATGGCTACACCTTC	.	TRBV6-5	TRBJ1-2	.
CASSLGGQPLSTDTQYF	TGTGCCAGCAGCTTGGGGGGGCAGCCACTAAGCACAGATACGCAGTATTTT	.	TRBV5-4	TRBJ2-3	.